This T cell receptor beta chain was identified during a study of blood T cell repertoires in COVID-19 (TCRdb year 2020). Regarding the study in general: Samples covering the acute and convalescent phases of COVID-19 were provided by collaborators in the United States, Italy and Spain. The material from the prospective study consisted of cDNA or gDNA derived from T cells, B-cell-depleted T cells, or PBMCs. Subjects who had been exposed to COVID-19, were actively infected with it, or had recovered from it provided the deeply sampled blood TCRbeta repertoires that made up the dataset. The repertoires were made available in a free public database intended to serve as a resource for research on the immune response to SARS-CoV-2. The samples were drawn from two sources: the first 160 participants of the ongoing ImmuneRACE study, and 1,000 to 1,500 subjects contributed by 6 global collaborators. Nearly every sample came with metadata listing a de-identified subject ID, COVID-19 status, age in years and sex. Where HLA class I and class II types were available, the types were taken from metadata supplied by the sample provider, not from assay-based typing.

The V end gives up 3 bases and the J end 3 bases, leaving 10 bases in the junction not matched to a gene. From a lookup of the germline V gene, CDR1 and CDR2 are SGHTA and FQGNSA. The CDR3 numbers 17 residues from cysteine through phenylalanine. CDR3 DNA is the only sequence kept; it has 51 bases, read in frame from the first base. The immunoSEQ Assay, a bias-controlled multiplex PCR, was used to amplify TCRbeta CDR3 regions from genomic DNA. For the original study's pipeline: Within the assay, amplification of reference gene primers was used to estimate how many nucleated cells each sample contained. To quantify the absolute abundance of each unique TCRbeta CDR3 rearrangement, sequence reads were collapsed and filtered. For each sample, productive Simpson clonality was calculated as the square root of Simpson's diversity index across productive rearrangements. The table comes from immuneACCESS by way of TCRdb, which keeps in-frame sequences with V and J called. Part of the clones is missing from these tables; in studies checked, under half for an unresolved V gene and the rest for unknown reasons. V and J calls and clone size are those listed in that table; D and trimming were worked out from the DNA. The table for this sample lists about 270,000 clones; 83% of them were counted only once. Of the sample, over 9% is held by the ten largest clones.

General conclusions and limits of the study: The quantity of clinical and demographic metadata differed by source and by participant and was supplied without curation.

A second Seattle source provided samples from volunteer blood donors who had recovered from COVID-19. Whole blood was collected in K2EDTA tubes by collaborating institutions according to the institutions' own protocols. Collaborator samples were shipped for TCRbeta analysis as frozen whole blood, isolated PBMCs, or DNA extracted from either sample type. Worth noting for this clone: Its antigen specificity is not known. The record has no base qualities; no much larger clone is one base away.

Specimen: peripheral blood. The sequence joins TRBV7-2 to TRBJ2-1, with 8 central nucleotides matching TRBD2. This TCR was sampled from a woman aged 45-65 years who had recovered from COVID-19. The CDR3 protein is CASSLDEGGGHYNEQFF. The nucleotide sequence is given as TGTGCCAGCAGCTTGGACGAGGGCGGGGGGCACTACAATGAGCAGTTCTTC.